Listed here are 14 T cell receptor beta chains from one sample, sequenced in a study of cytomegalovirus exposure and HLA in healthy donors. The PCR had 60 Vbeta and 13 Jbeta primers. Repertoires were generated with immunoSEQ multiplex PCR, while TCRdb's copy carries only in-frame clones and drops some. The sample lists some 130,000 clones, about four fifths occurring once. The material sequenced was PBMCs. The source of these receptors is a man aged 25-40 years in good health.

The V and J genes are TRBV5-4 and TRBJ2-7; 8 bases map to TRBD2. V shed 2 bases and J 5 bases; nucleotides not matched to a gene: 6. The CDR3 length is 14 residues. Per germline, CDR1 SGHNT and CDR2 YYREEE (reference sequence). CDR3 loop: CASSFIGRADEQYF. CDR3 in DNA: TGTGCCAGCAGCTTTATCGGGAGGGCCGACGAGCAGTACTTC.

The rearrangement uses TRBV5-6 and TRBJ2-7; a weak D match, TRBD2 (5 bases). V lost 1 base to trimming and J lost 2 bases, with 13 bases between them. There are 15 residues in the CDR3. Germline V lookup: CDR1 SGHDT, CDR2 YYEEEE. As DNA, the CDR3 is TGTGCCAGCAGCTTGTCTCGGCGGGCCACCTACGAGCAGTACTTC. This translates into CASSLSRRATYEQYF.

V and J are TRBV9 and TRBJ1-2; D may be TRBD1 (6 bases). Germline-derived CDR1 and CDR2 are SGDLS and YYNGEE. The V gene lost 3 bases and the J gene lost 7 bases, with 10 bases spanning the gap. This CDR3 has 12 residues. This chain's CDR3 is CASSAQGLGYTF. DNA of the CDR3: TGTGCCAGCAGCGCACAGGGCCTTGGCTACACCTTC.

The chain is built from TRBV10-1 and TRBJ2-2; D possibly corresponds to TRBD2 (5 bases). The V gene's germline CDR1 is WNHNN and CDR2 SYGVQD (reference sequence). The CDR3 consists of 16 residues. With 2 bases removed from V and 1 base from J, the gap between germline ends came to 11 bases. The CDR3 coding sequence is TGCGCCAGCAGTGAGGTCTCTGCGGGGAACACCGGGGAGCTGTTTTTT. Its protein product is CASSEVSAGNTGELFF.

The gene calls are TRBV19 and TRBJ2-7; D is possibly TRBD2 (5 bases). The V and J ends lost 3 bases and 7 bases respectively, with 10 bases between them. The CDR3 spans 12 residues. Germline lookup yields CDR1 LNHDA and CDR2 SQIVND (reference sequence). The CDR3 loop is CASSMRTGEQYF. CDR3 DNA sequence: TGTGCCAGTAGTATGCGTACGGGGGAGCAGTACTTC. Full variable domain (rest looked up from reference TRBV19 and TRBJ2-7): DGGITQSPKYLFRKEGQNVTLSCEQNLNHDAMYWYRQDPGQGLRLIYYSQIVNDFQKGDIAEGYSVSREKKESFPLTVTSAQKNPTAFYLCASSMRTGEQYFGPGTRLTVT.

CDR3 in amino acids: CASSPRTTSYEQYF. CDR3 nucleotides: TGTGCCAGCAGCCCCAGGACTACCAGCTACGAGCAGTACTTC. The chain combines TRBV7-8 with TRBJ2-7; D is perhaps TRBD2 (6 bases). Trimming cost V 5 bases and J 3 bases, with 14 bases left between them. This CDR3 has 14 residues. Germline V CDR1 and CDR2: SGHVS, FQNEAQ.

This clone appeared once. This chain's CDR3 is CASTLQGAEQPQHF. CDR3 DNA sequence: TGTGCCAGCACCCTACAGGGGGCTGAACAGCCCCAGCATTTT. The chain has TRBV6-1 and TRBJ1-5; TRBD1 agrees at 9 bases. The CDR3 is made up of 14 amino acids. V trimming: 7 bases; J trimming: 7 bases; junction bases outside the gene matches: 8. Germline CDR1 reads MNHNS; CDR2 reads SASEGT.

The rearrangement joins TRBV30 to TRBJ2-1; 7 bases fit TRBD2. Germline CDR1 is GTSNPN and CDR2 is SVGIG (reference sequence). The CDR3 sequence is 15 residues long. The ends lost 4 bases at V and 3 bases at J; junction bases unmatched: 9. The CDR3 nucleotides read TGTGCCTGGAATCGTCCTCCGGGAGGCTACAATGAGCAGTTCTTC. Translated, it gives CAWNRPPGGYNEQFF. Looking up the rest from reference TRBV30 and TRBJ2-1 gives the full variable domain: SQTIHQWPATLVQPVGSPLSLECTVEGTSNPNLYWYRQAAGRGLQLLFYSVGIGQISSEVPQNLSASRPQDRQFILSSKKLLLSDSGFYLCAWNRPPGGYNEQFFGPGTRLTVL.

In DNA form, the CDR3 reads TGTGCCAGCAGCGTAGACGGGAGGGGATACAATGAGCAGTTCTTC. Protein product: CASSVDGRGYNEQFF. The genes are TRBV9 and TRBJ2-1, with 8 positions matching TRBD2. The germline CDR1 and CDR2 sequences are SGDLS and YYNGEE. J was trimmed by 4 bases and V by 0 bases; bases with no gene match: 3. The CDR3 consists of 15 residues.

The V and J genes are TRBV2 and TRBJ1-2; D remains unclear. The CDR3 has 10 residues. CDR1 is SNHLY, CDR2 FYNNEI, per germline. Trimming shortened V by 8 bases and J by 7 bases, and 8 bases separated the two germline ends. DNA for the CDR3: TGTGCCAGCGGGGAGGTTGGCTACACCTTC. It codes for CASGEVGYTF. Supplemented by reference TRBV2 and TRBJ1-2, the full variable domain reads EPEVTQTPSHQVTQMGQEVILRCVPISNHLYFYWYRQILGQKVEFLVSFYNNEISEKSEIFDDQFSVERPDGSNFTLKIRSTKLEDSAMYFCASGEVGYTFGSGTRLTVV.

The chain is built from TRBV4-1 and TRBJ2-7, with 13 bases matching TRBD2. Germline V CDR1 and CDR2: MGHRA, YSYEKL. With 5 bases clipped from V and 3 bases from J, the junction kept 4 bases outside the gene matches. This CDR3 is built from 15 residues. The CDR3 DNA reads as TGCGCCAGCAGCTTCGGACTAGCGGGGGACTACGAGCAGTACTTC. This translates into CASSFGLAGDYEQYF.

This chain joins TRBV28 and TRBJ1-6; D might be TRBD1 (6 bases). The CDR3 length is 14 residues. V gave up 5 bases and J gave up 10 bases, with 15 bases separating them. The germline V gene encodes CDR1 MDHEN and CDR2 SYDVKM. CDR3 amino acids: CASSPRTAASPLHF. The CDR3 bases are TGTGCCAGCAGTCCCAGGACAGCCGCGTCACCCCTCCACTTT.

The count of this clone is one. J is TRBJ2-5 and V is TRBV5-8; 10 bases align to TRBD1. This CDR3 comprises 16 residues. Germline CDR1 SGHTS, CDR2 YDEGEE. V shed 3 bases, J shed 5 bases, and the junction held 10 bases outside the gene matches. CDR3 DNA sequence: TGTGCCAGCAGCTCCCGGGGACAGGGGACGGAGGAGACCCAGTACTTC. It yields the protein CASSSRGQGTEETQYF.

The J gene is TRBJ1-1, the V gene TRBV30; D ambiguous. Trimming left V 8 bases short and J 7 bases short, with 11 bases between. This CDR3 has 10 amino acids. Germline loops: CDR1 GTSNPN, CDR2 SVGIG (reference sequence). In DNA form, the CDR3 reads TGTGCCCCTGATCCGGGTGAAGCTTTCTTT. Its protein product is CAPDPGEAFF.